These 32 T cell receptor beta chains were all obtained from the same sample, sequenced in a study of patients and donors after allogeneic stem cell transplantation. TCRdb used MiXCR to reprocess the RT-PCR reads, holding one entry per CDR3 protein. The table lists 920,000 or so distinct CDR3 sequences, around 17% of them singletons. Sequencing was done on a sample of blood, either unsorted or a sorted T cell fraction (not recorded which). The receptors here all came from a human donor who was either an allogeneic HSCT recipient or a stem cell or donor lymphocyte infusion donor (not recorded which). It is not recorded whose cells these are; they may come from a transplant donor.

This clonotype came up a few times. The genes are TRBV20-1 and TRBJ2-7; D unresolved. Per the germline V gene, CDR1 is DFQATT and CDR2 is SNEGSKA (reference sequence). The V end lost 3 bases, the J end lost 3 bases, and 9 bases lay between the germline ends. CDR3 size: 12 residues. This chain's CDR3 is CSARVAYYEQYF. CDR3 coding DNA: TGCAGTGCTAGGGTAGCATACTACGAGCAGTACTTC.

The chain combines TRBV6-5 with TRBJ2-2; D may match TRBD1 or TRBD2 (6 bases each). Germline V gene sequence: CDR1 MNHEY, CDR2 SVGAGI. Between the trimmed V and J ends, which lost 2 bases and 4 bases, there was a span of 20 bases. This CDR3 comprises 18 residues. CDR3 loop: CASSYPSPGADGTGELFF. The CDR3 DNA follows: TGTGCCAGCAGTTACCCATCTCCGGGGGCGGACGGCACCGGGGAGCTGTTTTTT.

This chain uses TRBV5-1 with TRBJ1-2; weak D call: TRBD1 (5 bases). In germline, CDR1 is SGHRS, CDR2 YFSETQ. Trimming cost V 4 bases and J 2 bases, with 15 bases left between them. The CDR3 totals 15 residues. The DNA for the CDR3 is TGCGCCAGCAGCCAAGGGGTCGAACGGAACTATGGCTACACCTTC. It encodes CASSQGVERNYGYTF.

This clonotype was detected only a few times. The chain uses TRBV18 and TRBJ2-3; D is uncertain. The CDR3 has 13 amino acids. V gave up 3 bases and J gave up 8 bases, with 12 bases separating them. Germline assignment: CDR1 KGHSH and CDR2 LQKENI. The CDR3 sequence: CASSPPSLPTQYF. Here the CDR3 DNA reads TGTGCCAGCTCACCGCCCAGCCTCCCTACGCAGTATTTT.

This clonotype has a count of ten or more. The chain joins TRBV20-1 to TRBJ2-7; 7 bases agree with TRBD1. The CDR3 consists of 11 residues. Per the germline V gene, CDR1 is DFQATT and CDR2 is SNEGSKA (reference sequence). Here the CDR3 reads CSAGGSYEQYF. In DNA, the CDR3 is TGCAGCGCAGGGGGATCCTACGAGCAGTACTTC.

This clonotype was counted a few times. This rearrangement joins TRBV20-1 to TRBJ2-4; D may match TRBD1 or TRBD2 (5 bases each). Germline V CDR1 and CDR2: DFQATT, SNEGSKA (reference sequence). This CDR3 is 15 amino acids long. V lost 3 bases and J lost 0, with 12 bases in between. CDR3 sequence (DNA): TGCAGTGCTAGGAGAGGGACCCTAGCCAAAAACATTCAGTACTTC. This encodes CSARRGTLAKNIQYF.

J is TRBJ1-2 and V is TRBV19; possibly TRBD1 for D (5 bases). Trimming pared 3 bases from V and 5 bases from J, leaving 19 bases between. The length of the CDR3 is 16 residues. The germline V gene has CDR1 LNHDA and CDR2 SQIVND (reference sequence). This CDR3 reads CASSIWWDGAIYGYTF. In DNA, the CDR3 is TGTGCCAGTAGTATTTGGTGGGACGGAGCAATTTATGGCTACACCTTC.

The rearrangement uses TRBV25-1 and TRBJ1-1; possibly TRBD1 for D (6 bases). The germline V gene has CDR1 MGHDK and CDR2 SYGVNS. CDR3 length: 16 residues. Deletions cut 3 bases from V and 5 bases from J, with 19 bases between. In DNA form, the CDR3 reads TGTGCCAGCAGTGACACAGGGCGGAACAGCAGGACTGAAGCTTTCTTT. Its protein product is CASSDTGRNSRTEAFF.

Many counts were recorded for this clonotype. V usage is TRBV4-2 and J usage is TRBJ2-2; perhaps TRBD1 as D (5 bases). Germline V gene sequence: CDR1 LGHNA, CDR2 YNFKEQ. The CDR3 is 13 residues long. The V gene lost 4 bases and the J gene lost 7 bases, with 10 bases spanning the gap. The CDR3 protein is CASSPLRGGELFF. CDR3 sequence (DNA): TGTGCCAGCAGCCCCCTTAGGGGCGGGGAGCTGTTTTTT.

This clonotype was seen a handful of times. Here the CDR3 reads CASSPVGGSGEKLFF. In nucleotides, the CDR3 is TGTGCCAGCAGCCCCGTAGGGGGTTCGGGGGAAAAACTGTTTTTT. The gene calls are TRBV4-2 and TRBJ1-4, with TRBD1 as a possible D gene (6 bases). This CDR3 is built from 15 residues. Per germline, CDR1 LGHNA and CDR2 YNFKEQ. V lost 4 bases and J lost 8, with 17 bases in between.

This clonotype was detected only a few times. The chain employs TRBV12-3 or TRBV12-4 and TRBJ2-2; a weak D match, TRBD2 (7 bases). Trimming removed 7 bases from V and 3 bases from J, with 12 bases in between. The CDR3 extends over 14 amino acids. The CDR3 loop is CASTLGGHTGELFF. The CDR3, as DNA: TGTGCCAGCACCCTCGGGGGGCACACCGGGGAGCTGTTTTTT.

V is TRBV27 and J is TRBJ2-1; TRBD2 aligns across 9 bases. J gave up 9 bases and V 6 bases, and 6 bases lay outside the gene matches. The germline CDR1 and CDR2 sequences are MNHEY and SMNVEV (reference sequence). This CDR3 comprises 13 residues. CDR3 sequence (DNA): TGTGCCAGCAGGGGTAGCGGGAGTTCTGAGCAGTTCTTC. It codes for CASRGSGSSEQFF.

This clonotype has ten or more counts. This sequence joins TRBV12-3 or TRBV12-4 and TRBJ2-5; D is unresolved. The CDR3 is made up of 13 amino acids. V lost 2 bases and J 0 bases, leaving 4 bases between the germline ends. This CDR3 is CASSLPYQETQYF. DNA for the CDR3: TGTGCCAGCAGTTTACCTTACCAAGAGACCCAGTACTTC.

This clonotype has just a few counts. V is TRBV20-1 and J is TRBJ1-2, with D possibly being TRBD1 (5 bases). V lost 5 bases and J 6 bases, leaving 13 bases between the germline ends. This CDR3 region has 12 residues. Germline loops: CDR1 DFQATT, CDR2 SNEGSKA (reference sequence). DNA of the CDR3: TGCAGTGCTGTGGGACGGGTCGATGGCTACACCTTC. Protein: CSAVGRVDGYTF.

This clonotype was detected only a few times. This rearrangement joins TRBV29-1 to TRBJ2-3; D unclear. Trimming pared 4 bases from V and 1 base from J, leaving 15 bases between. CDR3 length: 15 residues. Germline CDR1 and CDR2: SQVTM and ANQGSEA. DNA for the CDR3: TGCAGCGTTGCGGGCAGCCCGGCTGGCACAGATACGCAGTATTTT. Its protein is CSVAGSPAGTDTQYF.

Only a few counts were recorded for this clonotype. The CDR3 bases are TGTGCCAGCAGCTCCGGGACTAGAGTTTATTTT. It yields the protein CASSSGTRVYF. This chain connects TRBV6-2 or TRBV6-3 to TRBJ2-3; 8 bases map to TRBD2. V was clipped by 6 bases and J by 15 bases; unmatched bases: 8. CDR1 and CDR2 (germline): MNHEY, SVGEGT. The CDR3 is made up of 11 amino acids.

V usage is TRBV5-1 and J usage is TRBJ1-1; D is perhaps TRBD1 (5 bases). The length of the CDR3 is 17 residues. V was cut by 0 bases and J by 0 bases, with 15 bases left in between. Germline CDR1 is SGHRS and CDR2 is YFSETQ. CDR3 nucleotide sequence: TGCGCCAGCAGCTTGGTTTCGGTGGCAGGGTTGAACACTGAAGCTTTCTTT. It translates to CASSLVSVAGLNTEAFF.

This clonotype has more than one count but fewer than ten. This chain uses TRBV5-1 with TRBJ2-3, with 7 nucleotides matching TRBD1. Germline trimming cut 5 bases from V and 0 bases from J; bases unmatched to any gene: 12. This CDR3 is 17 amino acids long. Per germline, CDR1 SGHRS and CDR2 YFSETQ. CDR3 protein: CASSFRAGTDSTDTQYF. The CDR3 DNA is TGCGCCAGCAGTTTTCGCGCCGGGACAGACAGCACAGATACGCAGTATTTT.

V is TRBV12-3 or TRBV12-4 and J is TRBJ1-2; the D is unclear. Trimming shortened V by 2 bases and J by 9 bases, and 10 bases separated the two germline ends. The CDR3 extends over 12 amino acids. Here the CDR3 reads CASSLHGKRYTF. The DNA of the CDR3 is TGTGCCAGCAGTTTACATGGGAAACGCTACACCTTC.

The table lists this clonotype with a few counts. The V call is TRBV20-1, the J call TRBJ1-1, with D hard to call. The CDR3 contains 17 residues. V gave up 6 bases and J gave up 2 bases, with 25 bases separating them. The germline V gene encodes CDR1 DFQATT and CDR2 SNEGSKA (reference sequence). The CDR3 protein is CSATGPIPPKHNTEAFF. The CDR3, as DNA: TGCAGTGCAACCGGACCTATACCGCCCAAACACAACACTGAAGCTTTCTTT.

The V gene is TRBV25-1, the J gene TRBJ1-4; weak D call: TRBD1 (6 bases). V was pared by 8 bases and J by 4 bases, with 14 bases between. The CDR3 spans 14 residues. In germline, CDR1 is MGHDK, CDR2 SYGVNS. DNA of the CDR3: TGTGCCAGCGGCCACAGGGCGATTAATGAAAAACTGTTTTTT. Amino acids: CASGHRAINEKLFF.

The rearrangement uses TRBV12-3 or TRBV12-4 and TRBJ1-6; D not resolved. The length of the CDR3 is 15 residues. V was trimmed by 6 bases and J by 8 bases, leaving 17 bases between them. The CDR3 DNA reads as TGTGCCAGCAGCCGGGCCGCCTTGGCCGATTCACCCCTCCACTTT. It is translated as CASSRAALADSPLHF.

The CDR3 region is CASRTGGLGNTIYF. In DNA form, the CDR3 reads TGTGCCAGCAGAACGGGGGGGCTCGGAAACACCATATATTTT. The chain uses TRBV6-2 or TRBV6-3 and TRBJ1-3, with a possible D match to TRBD1 (6 bases). CDR1 is MNHEY, CDR2 SVGEGT, per germline. Trimming shortened V by 6 bases and J by 4 bases, and 13 bases separated the two germline ends. The CDR3 spans 14 residues.

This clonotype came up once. The CDR3 DNA is TGTGCCAGCTCACCATCCCCTTTTCGGACAGGGACTAACTATGGCTACACCTTC. Its translation is CASSPSPFRTGTNYGYTF. The chain links TRBV18 to TRBJ1-2, with TRBD1 matching over 8 bases. The ends lost 2 bases at V and 0 bases at J; junction bases unmatched: 11. CDR1 and CDR2 (germline): KGHSH, LQKENI. The CDR3 has 18 amino acids.

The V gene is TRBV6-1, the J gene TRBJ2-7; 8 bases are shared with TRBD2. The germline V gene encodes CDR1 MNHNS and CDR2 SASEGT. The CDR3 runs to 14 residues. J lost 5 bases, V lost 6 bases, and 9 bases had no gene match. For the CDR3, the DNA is TGTGCCAGCAGCCCCGTCGGGAGGGTCCACGAGCAGTACTTC. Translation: CASSPVGRVHEQYF.

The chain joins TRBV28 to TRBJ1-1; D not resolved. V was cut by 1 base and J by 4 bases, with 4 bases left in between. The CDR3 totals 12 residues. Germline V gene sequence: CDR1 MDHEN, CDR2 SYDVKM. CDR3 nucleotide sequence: TGTGCCAGCAGTTTATTCCCCACTGAAGCTTTCTTT. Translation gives CASSLFPTEAFF. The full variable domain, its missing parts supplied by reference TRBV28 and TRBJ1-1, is DVKVTQSSRYLVKRTGEKVFLECVQDMDHENMFWYRQDPGLGLRLIYFSYDVKMKEKGDIPEGYSVSREKKERFSLILESASTNQTSMYLCASSLFPTEAFFGQGTRLTVV.

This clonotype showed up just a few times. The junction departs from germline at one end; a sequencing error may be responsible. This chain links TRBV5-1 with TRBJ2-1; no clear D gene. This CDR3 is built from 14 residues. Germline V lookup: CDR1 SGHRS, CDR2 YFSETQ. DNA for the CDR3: TGCGCCAGCGGAGACATCTCTACCTACAGTGAGCAGTTCTTC. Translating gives CASGDISTYSEQFF.

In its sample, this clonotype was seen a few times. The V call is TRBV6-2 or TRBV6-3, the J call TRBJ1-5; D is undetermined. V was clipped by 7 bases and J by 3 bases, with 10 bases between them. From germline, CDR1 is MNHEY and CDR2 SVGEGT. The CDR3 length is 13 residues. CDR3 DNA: TGTGCCAGCAAAAGTAGGGACAATCAGCCCCAGCATTTT. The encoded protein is CASKSRDNQPQHF.

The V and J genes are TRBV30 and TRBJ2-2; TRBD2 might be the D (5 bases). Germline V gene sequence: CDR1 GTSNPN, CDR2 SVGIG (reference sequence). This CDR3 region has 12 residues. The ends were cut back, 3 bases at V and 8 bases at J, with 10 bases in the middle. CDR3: CAWRRRGGELFF. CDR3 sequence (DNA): TGTGCCTGGAGAAGGCGAGGGGGGGAGCTGTTTTTT.

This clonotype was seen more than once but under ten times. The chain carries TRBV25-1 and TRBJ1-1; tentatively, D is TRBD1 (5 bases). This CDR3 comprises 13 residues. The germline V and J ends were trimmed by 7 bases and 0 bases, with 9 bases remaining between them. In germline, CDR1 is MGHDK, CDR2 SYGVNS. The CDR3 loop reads CASNADMNTEAFF. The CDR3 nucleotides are TGTGCCAGCAATGCGGACATGAACACTGAAGCTTTCTTT.

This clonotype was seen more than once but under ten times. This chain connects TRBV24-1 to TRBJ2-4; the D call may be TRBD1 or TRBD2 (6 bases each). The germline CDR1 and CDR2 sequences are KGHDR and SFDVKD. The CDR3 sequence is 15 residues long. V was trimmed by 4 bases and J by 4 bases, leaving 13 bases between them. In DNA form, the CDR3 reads TGTGCCACCAGTGAAATGGGGGCGGGGAAAAACATTCAGTACTTC. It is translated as CATSEMGAGKNIQYF.

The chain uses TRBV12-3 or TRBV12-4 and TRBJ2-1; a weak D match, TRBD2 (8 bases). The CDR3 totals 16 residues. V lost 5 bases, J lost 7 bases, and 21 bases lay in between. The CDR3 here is CASSRGDRAGGNEQFF. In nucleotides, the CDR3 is TGTGCCAGCAGTCGTGGAGACAGGGCGGGAGGAAATGAGCAGTTCTTC.